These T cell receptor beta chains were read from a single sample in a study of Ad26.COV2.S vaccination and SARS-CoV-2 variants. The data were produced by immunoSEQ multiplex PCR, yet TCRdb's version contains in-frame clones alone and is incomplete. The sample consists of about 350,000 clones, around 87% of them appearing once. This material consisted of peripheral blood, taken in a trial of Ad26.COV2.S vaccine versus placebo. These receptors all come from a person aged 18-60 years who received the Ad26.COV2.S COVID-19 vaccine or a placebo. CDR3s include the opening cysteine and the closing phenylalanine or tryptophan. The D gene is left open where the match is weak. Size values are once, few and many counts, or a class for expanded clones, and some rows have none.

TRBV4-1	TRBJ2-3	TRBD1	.	CASSQEGQGSVTDTQYF	TGCGCCAGCAGCCAAGAGGGACAGGGTTCGGTCACAGATACGCAGTATTTT
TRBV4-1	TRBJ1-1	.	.	CASSQDRLNTEAFF	TGCGCCAGCAGCCAAGACCGCTTGAACACTGAAGCTTTCTTT
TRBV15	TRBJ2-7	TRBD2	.	CATSRALPREGTYEQYF	TGTGCCACCAGCAGAGCTCTCCCCCGGGAGGGCACCTACGAGCAGTACTTC
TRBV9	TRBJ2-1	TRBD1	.	CASSEDRALYNEQFF	TGTGCCAGCAGCGAGGACAGGGCCCTCTACAATGAGCAGTTCTTC
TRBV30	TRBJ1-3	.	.	CAWSVGGTGNTIYF	TGTGCCTGGAGTGTAGGGGGGACTGGAAACACCATATATTTT
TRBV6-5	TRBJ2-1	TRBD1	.	CASRPTGYNEQFF	TGTGCCAGCAGGCCGACAGGGTACAATGAGCAGTTCTTC
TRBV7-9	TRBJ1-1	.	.	CASSPRIGTEAFF	TGTGCCAGCTCGCCAAGGATCGGGACTGAAGCTTTCTTT
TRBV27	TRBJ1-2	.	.	CASSLTGGIPWDYGYTF	TGTGCCAGCAGTTTGACAGGAGGGATCCCATGGGACTATGGCTACACCTTC
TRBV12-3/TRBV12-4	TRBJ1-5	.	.	CASSRMTYQPQHF	TGTGCCAGCAGCCGTATGACTTATCAGCCCCAGCATTTT
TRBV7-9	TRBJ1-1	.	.	CASSLVGRGRRGTEAFF	TGTGCCAGCAGCTTAGTGGGGCGGGGACGGAGGGGCACTGAAGCTTTCTTT
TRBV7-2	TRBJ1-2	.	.	CASSFTYTRWYTF	TGTGCCAGCAGCTTTACCTACACCCGGTGGTACACCTTC
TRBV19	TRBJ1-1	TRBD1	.	CASTADRANTEAFF	TGTGCCAGTACAGCGGACAGGGCTAACACTGAAGCTTTCTTT
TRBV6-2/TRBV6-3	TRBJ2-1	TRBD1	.	CASSYQVGQGRDEQFF	TGTGCCAGCAGTTATCAGGTCGGACAGGGAAGGGATGAGCAGTTCTTC
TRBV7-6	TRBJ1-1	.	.	CASSIQGLNTEAFF	TGTGCCAGCAGCATACAGGGTCTGAACACTGAAGCTTTCTTT
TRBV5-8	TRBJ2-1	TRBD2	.	CASSLSGGALMRNEQFF	TGTGCCAGCAGCTTGAGCGGGGGGGCCCTCATGAGGAATGAGCAGTTCTTC
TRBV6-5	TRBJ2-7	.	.	CASSYSLDSSYEQYF	TGTGCCAGCAGTTACTCCTTGGACAGCTCATACGAGCAGTACTTC
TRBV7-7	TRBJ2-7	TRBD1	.	CASSYLHPTGVAYEQYF	TGTGCTAGCAGCTACCTACACCCGACAGGGGTAGCCTACGAGCAGTACTTC
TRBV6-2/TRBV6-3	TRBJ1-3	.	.	CASSYSDDRKRNTIYF	TGTGCCAGCAGTTACTCGGACGACAGGAAAAGAAACACCATATATTTT
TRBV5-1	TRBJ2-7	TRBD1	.	CASSLGGQGTYEQYF	TGCGCCAGCAGCTTGGGGGGACAGGGGACCTACGAGCAGTACTTC
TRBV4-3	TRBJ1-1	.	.	CASSPEVNTEAFF	TGCGCCAGCAGCCCTGAAGTGAACACTGAAGCTTTCTTT
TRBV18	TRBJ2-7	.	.	CASSRLAQQSSYEQYF	TGTGCCAGCTCCCGTTTGGCGCAACAGAGCTCCTACGAGCAGTACTTC
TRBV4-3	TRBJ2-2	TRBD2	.	CASSREGTSRDTGELFF	TGCGCCAGCAGCCGGGAGGGGACTAGTAGGGACACCGGGGAGCTGTTTTTT
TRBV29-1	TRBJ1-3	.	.	CSVEDSKRGNTIYF	TGCAGCGTTGAAGACTCGAAAAGGGGAAACACCATATATTTT
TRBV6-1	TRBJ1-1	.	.	CASSEALLGGGRAEAFF	TGTGCCAGCAGTGAAGCGCTTCTGGGAGGGGGTAGGGCTGAAGCTTTCTTT
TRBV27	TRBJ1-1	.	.	CASSLLVSGPGGKGTEAFF	TGTGCCAGCAGTTTATTGGTCTCGGGTCCTGGGGGCAAGGGCACTGAAGCTTTCTTT
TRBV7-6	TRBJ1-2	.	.	CASSVTPYAGRGNYGYTF	TGTGCCAGCAGCGTAACGCCCTACGCTGGGAGGGGGAACTATGGCTACACCTTC
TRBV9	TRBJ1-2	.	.	CASSVSPSYGYTF	TGTGCCAGCAGCGTGAGCCCCAGCTATGGCTACACCTTC
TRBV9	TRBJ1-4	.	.	CASSVQGFPNEKLFF	TGTGCCAGCAGCGTCCAGGGCTTCCCTAATGAAAAACTGTTTTTT
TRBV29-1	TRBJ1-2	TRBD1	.	CSVAGQGDYGYTF	TGCAGCGTAGCGGGACAGGGGGACTATGGCTACACCTTC
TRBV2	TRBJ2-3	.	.	CASLRRDTQYF	TGTGCCAGCCTGAGGAGGGATACGCAGTATTTT
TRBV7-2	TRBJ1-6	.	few	CASSPTYNSPLHF	TGTGCCAGCAGCCCGACCTATAATTCACCCCTCCACTTT
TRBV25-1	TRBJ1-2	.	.	CASSTGYLYGYTF	TGTGCCAGCAGTACCGGGTACCTCTATGGCTACACCTTC
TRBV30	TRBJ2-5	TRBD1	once	CAWSVDRGETQYF	TGTGCCTGGAGTGTTGACAGGGGAGAGACCCAGTACTTC
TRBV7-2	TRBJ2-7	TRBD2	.	CASSPSASGGAGEQYF	TGTGCCAGCAGCCCCTCGGCTAGCGGGGGGGCAGGAGAGCAGTACTTC
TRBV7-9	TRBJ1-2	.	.	CASSLSSAYGYTF	TGTGCCAGCAGCTTATCGTCAGCATATGGCTACACCTTC
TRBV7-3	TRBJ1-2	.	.	CASSSTGTNYGYTF	TGTGCCAGCAGCTCGACCGGGACTAACTATGGCTACACCTTC
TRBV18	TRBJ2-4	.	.	CASSPPSTGAFLAKNIQYF	TGTGCCAGCTCCCCCCCCTCGACAGGAGCCTTCTTAGCCAAAAACATTCAGTACTTC
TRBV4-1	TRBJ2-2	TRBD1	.	CASSPTVRGRDGELFF	TGCGCCAGCAGCCCAACGGTCAGGGGGCGGGACGGGGAGCTGTTTTTT
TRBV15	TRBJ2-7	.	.	CATSPRQGTGEQYF	TGTGCCACCAGCCCACGTCAGGGAACGGGCGAGCAGTACTTC
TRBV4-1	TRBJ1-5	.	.	CASSQVSNQPQHF	TGCGCCAGCAGCCAAGTTAGCAATCAGCCCCAGCATTTT
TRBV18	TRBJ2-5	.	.	CASSPEQQETQYF	TGTGCCAGCTCACCAGAACAGCAAGAGACCCAGTACTTC
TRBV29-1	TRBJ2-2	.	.	CSVGTNSNTGELFF	TGCAGCGTCGGGACAAACTCGAACACCGGGGAGCTGTTTTTT
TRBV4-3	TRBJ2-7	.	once	CASSQEADTSFYEQYF	TGCGCCAGCAGCCAAGAGGCAGACACTAGTTTCTACGAGCAGTACTTC
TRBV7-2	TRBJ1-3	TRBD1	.	CASSWGQGFSGNTIYF	TGTGCCAGCAGCTGGGGACAGGGTTTCTCTGGAAACACCATATATTTT